A single sample is the source of the 15 T cell receptor beta chains below, sequenced in a study of OX40 agonist ivuxolimab in advanced cancers. Measured with immunoSEQ multiplex PCR; TCRdb has only the in-frame clones, and not every one. The profile shows approximately 160,000 clones, roughly 92% of them singletons. The input for sequencing was CD4+ or CD8+ T cells sorted from blood, taken in a trial of the OX40 agonist ivuxolimab. Source of these receptors: an adult with an advanced solid tumor such as melanoma, head and neck, liver or kidney cancer.

The CDR3 DNA sequence: TGCGCCAGCAGCTTGGGAGCGACGGTGAACACTGAAGCTTTCTTT. It specifies CASSLGATVNTEAFF. The chain is built from TRBV5-1 and TRBJ1-1; D not resolved. The CDR3 has 15 amino acids. Germline values: CDR1 SGHRS, CDR2 YFSETQ. V was clipped by 0 bases and J by 0 bases, with 9 bases between them. Variable domain in full (rest from reference TRBV5-1 and TRBJ1-1): KAGVTQTPRYLIKTRGQQVTLSCSPISGHRSVSWYQQTPGQGLQFLFEYFSETQRNKGNFPGRFSGRQFSNSRSEMNVSTLELGDSALYLCASSLGATVNTEAFFGQGTRLTVV.

The rearrangement links TRBV2 to TRBJ1-2, with 9 bases that match TRBD1. This CDR3 has 14 residues. The V and J ends lost 5 bases and 3 bases, in that order; junction bases with no gene match: 4. Germline V gene sequence: CDR1 SNHLY, CDR2 FYNNEI. The CDR3 sequence: CASSYRDRDYGYTF. In nucleotides, the CDR3 is TGTGCCAGCAGTTACCGGGACAGGGACTATGGCTACACCTTC.

The J gene is TRBJ1-2, the V gene TRBV29-1; tentative D call: TRBD1 (5 bases). The CDR3 sequence is 13 residues long. V lost 4 bases and J lost 6, with 15 bases in between. The germline V gene has CDR1 SQVTM and CDR2 ANQGSEA. In nucleotides, the CDR3 is TGCAGCGTTGTAGGGACGGAAGTAAATGGCTACACCTTC. Protein sequence: CSVVGTEVNGYTF. Together with reference TRBV29-1 and TRBJ1-2, the CDR3 gives the full variable domain: SAVISQKPSRDICQRGTSLTIQCQVDSQVTMMFWYRQQPGQSLTLIATANQGSEATYESGFVIDKFPISRPNLTFSTLTVSNMSPEDSSIYLCSVVGTEVNGYTFGSGTRLTVV.

V is TRBV4-3 and J is TRBJ2-1; D is undetermined. The CDR3 spans 13 residues. CDR1 LGHNA and CDR2 YSLEER come from the germline V gene. The V end was cut by 1 base, the J end by 8 bases, with 9 bases between. The CDR3 DNA sequence: TGCGCCAGCAGCCAAGCCCCCGGCGATGAGCAGTTCTTC. Amino acid sequence: CASSQAPGDEQFF.

V usage is TRBV18 and J usage is TRBJ1-4, with TRBD1 matching over 8 bases. Per germline, CDR1 KGHSH and CDR2 LQKENI. The CDR3 spans 15 residues. V dropped 3 bases and J dropped 7; count of bases not matched to a gene: 7. CDR3 bases: TGTGCCAGCTCACCCCAGGGGGCAGAGGGTGAAAAACTGTTTTTT. It translates to CASSPQGAEGEKLFF.

This rearrangement joins TRBV5-1 to TRBJ2-7; no reliable D call. This CDR3 is 13 amino acids long. The V end lost 4 bases, the J end lost 2 bases, and 10 bases lay between the germline ends. The germline gives CDR1 SGHRS, CDR2 YFSETQ. The DNA of the CDR3 is TGCGCCAGCAGCCTGGGCGGAACCTACGAGCAGTACTTC. It translates to CASSLGGTYEQYF.

The V gene is TRBV30, the J gene TRBJ1-5; D is uncertain. Germline V gene lookup returns CDR1 GTSNPN and CDR2 SVGIG (reference sequence). Trimming shortened V by 1 base and J by 7 bases, and 11 bases separated the two germline ends. The CDR3 runs 13 residues. The CDR3 loop is CAWSGSRRQPQHF. In DNA, the CDR3 is TGTGCCTGGAGTGGCTCCAGGAGACAGCCCCAGCATTTT.

The CDR3 DNA reads TGTGCCAGCAGCTTGGTCGCGACCCTCACAGATACGCAGTATTTT. Translated: CASSLVATLTDTQYF. The chain has TRBV5-8 and TRBJ2-3, with D hard to call. The V gene lost 0 bases and the J gene lost 2 bases, with 10 bases spanning the gap. The CDR3 runs to 15 residues. The germline CDR1 and CDR2 sequences are SGHTS and YDEGEE.

V is TRBV6-5 and J is TRBJ2-7, with D possibly matching TRBD1 (5 bases). Germline CDR1 MNHEY, CDR2 SVGAGI. V lost 0 bases and J 2 bases, leaving 8 bases between the germline ends. This CDR3 region has 14 residues. As DNA, the CDR3 is TGTGCCAGCAGTTACTCGGGGCCTCCCTACGAGCAGTACTTC. It specifies CASSYSGPPYEQYF.

This chain connects TRBV7-9 to TRBJ2-1; TRBD2 might be the D (5 bases). CDR3 length: 17 residues. Germline V gene sequence: CDR1 SEHNR, CDR2 FQNEAQ (reference sequence). V was trimmed by 4 bases and J by 0 bases, leaving 16 bases between them. The CDR3 region is CASSSPPSGLSYNEQFF. The DNA for the CDR3 is TGTGCCAGCAGCTCTCCCCCCAGCGGACTCTCCTACAATGAGCAGTTCTTC.

The chain joins TRBV5-1 to TRBJ1-1; no reliable D call. CDR3 length: 16 residues. Per the germline V gene, CDR1 is SGHRS and CDR2 is YFSETQ. The V and J ends lost 0 bases and 0 bases respectively, with 12 bases between them. The CDR3 sequence: CASSLGVGVMNTEAFF. The CDR3 bases are TGCGCCAGCAGCTTGGGGGTGGGAGTGATGAACACTGAAGCTTTCTTT. The full variable domain, completed using reference TRBV5-1 and TRBJ1-1, is KAGVTQTPRYLIKTRGQQVTLSCSPISGHRSVSWYQQTPGQGLQFLFEYFSETQRNKGNFPGRFSGRQFSNSRSEMNVSTLELGDSALYLCASSLGVGVMNTEAFFGQGTRLTVV.

The genes are TRBV2 and TRBJ2-5; TRBD2 agrees at 10 bases. This CDR3 has 14 amino acids. The germline gives CDR1 SNHLY, CDR2 FYNNEI. With 6 bases clipped from V and 4 bases from J, the junction kept 5 bases outside the gene matches. The CDR3 reads CASREASGGETQYF. In DNA, the CDR3 is TGTGCCAGCAGGGAGGCTAGCGGGGGAGAGACCCAGTACTTC.

The V call is TRBV5-5, the J call TRBJ1-2; D perhaps matches TRBD1 (5 bases). V dropped 2 bases and J dropped 6 bases, with 11 bases sitting between them. Germline values: CDR1 SGHKS, CDR2 YYEKEE (reference sequence). The CDR3 sequence is 13 residues long. CDR3 amino acids: CASSFGGGDGYTF. DNA for the CDR3: TGTGCCAGCAGCTTCGGGGGAGGTGATGGCTACACCTTC.

The gene calls are TRBV21-1 and TRBJ1-1; TRBD1, the table's D call, lacks a check against the DNA. TRBV21-1 corresponds to a pseudogene. The CDR3 is made up of 15 amino acids. The CDR3 DNA sequence: TGTGCCAGCAGCAAAAGGGCGACAGGGAACACTGAAGCTTTCTTT. This translates into CASSKRATGNTEAFF.

The genes are TRBV11-2 and TRBJ2-5; 10 nucleotides agree with TRBD2. J lost 0 bases, V lost 1 base, and 8 bases had no gene match. Per germline, CDR1 SGHAT and CDR2 FQNNGV. CDR3 length equals 18 residues. CDR3: CASSLVLAGAPYQETQYF. CDR3 DNA sequence: TGTGCCAGCAGCTTAGTCCTAGCGGGAGCCCCTTACCAAGAGACCCAGTACTTC.